The 23 T cell receptor beta chains presented below share a single source sample, sequenced in a study of a mutant IDH1 vaccine in newly diagnosed glioma. Produced via immunoSEQ multiplex PCR; TCRdb's table is partial and in-frame only. Of around 59,000 clones in the sample, around 90% were seen once. Documented time point: baseline, week 1 (first vaccination visit). Treatment noted: pre-vaccination baseline after standard-of-care therapy. Sequences were derived from PBMCs, sampled from a glioma patient treated with radiotherapy, temozolomide or both. The receptors derive from a man in his forties or fifties with glioma.

V gene TRBV7-2 combines with J gene TRBJ2-2; no definite D call. CDR1 and CDR2 from the germline V gene are SGHTA and FQGNSA. V was shortened by 5 bases and J by 5 bases, with 15 bases between the two germline ends. This CDR3 comprises 15 residues. Written as DNA, the CDR3 is TGTGCCAGCAGCCCTCGCGTCAGTGGGACCGGGGAGCTGTTTTTT. Translated: CASSPRVSGTGELFF.

The chain is built from TRBV6-5 and TRBJ1-1; D is perhaps TRBD1 (5 bases). Germline V CDR1 and CDR2: MNHEY, SVGAGI. V dropped 5 bases and J dropped 1 base, with 14 bases sitting between them. The CDR3 totals 15 residues. CDR3 residues: CASSTRQRTNTEAFF. CDR3 nucleotide sequence: TGTGCCAGCAGTACCAGACAGAGGACGAACACTGAAGCTTTCTTT.

The chain has TRBV5-1 and TRBJ2-7, with 8 positions matching TRBD1. This CDR3 comprises 14 residues. V was clipped by 3 bases and J by 4 bases; unmatched bases: 6. Germline-derived CDR1 and CDR2 are SGHRS and YFSETQ. The CDR3 sequence is CASSSRQGWYEQYF. CDR3 nucleotides: TGCGCCAGCAGCTCCCGACAGGGGTGGTACGAGCAGTACTTC. Combining the CDR3 with reference TRBV5-1 and TRBJ2-7 gives the whole variable domain KAGVTQTPRYLIKTRGQQVTLSCSPISGHRSVSWYQQTPGQGLQFLFEYFSETQRNKGNFPGRFSGRQFSNSRSEMNVSTLELGDSALYLCASSSRQGWYEQYFGPGTRLTVT.

V is TRBV28 and J is TRBJ2-7; D gene unclear. Germline CDR1 and CDR2: MDHEN and SYDVKM. Trimming removed 1 base from V and 1 base from J, with 8 bases in between. The CDR3 length is 14 residues. The CDR3 loop reads CASSLSALSYEQYF. For the CDR3, the DNA is TGTGCCAGCAGTTTATCAGCCCTATCCTACGAGCAGTACTTC.

This chain links TRBV4-3 with TRBJ2-1; D may be TRBD2 (6 bases). V shed 6 bases and J shed 10 bases, with 10 bases lying between them. The CDR3 sequence is 11 residues long. CDR1 is LGHNA and CDR2 is YSLEER in the germline V gene. The CDR3 is CASSRRGEQFF. Written as DNA, the CDR3 is TGCGCCAGCAGTCGACGGGGGGAGCAGTTCTTC.

This chain uses TRBV5-1 with TRBJ1-1, with 9 bases identical to TRBD1. The CDR3 contains 14 residues. Trimming at V came to 4 bases and at J to 4 bases, leaving 5 bases not matched to a gene. Per germline, CDR1 SGHRS and CDR2 YFSETQ. CDR3 region: CASSMTGGSTEAFF. CDR3 DNA sequence: TGCGCCAGCAGCATGACAGGGGGGAGCACTGAAGCTTTCTTT.

The chain has TRBV4-2 and TRBJ1-5; TRBD1 is a possible D gene (6 bases). The CDR3 runs to 14 residues. Germline V lookup: CDR1 LGHNA, CDR2 YNFKEQ. V dropped 4 bases and J dropped 1 base, with 8 bases sitting between them. The CDR3 loop is CASSLDSSNQPQHF. CDR3 coding DNA: TGTGCCAGCAGCCTGGACAGCAGCAATCAGCCCCAGCATTTT.

The rearrangement links TRBV5-4 to TRBJ2-5; 14 positions agree with TRBD2. J gave up 8 bases and V 4 bases, and 7 bases lay outside the gene matches. CDR3 length equals 15 residues. Germline values: CDR1 SGHNT, CDR2 YYREEE (reference sequence). The CDR3 sequence is CASSTGLAGGGTQYF. CDR3 DNA: TGTGCCAGCAGCACTGGACTAGCGGGGGGAGGCACCCAGTACTTC.

The chain is built from TRBV10-3 and TRBJ2-3; 9 bases fit TRBD1. Germline CDR1 and CDR2: ENHRY and SYGVKD. With V trimmed by 8 bases and J by 6 bases, 9 bases remained unmatched. CDR3 length equals 14 residues. The CDR3 here is CAILSGQGTDTQYF. CDR3 in DNA: TGTGCCATCCTTAGCGGACAGGGGACGGATACGCAGTATTTT.

The J gene is TRBJ1-5, the V gene TRBV5-1; no definite D call. The germline V and J ends were trimmed by 4 bases and 2 bases, with 10 bases remaining between them. Germline V gives CDR1 SGHRS, CDR2 YFSETQ. CDR3 length: 14 residues. CDR3 DNA sequence: TGCGCCAGCAGCCCAGGATCCCGCAATCAGCCCCAGCATTTT. Encoded protein: CASSPGSRNQPQHF.

For the CDR3, the DNA is TGTGCCAGCCGGACAGGGGTAAACCAGCCCCAGCATTTT. Amino acid sequence: CASRTGVNQPQHF. V gene TRBV18 combines with J gene TRBJ1-5; 9 bases are a match to TRBD1. Germline-derived CDR1 and CDR2 are KGHSH and LQKENI. V dropped 8 bases and J dropped 7; count of bases not matched to a gene: 6. This CDR3 contains 13 residues.

The chain employs TRBV7-2 and TRBJ1-6; perhaps TRBD1 as D (5 bases). Germline CDR1 SGHTA, CDR2 FQGNSA. V shed 3 bases and J shed 5 bases, with 14 bases lying between them. The CDR3 consists of 16 residues. CDR3 nucleotides: TGTGCCAGCAGCTTGAACTCCAGGGCGGATAATTCACCCCTCCACTTT. It codes for CASSLNSRADNSPLHF.

The chain combines TRBV5-1 with TRBJ1-5; 7 nucleotides align to TRBD1. CDR1 is SGHRS, CDR2 YFSETQ, per germline. The ends lost 4 bases at V and 2 bases at J; junction bases unmatched: 3. The CDR3 is 14 residues long. CDR3 loop: CASSTGQGNQPQHF. The CDR3 region has the DNA TGCGCCAGCAGCACCGGACAGGGCAATCAGCCCCAGCATTTT. Full variable domain (outside the CDR3, taken from reference TRBV5-1 and TRBJ1-5): KAGVTQTPRYLIKTRGQQVTLSCSPISGHRSVSWYQQTPGQGLQFLFEYFSETQRNKGNFPGRFSGRQFSNSRSEMNVSTLELGDSALYLCASSTGQGNQPQHFGDGTRLSIL.

This clone was recorded only once. The chain links TRBV30 to TRBJ2-1, with 10 bases identical to TRBD2. With V trimmed by 8 bases and J by 10 bases, 14 bases remained unmatched. This CDR3 comprises 14 residues. Germline V gene data show CDR1 as GTSNPN and CDR2 as SVGIG (reference sequence). The CDR3 DNA reads TGTGCCGGTCTAACTAGCGGGGCGGGGGCAGAGCAGTTCTTC. Its translation: CAGLTSGAGAEQFF.

The chain combines TRBV6-7 with TRBJ2-7, with no clear D. TRBV6-7 is annotated as an ORF whose role is uncertain. The CDR3 is made up of 13 amino acids. V lost 10 bases and J lost 3, with 16 bases in between. CDR3 in amino acids: CANGDRPDYEQYF. The CDR3, as DNA: TGTGCCAACGGAGATAGGCCTGACTACGAGCAGTACTTC.

CDR3 DNA: TGTGCCAGCAGCCCTAGACAGGGACGGAGCTCCTACGAGCAGTACTTC. This translates into CASSPRQGRSSYEQYF. The genes are TRBV5-5 and TRBJ2-7, with TRBD1 identical over 7 bases. This CDR3 comprises 16 residues. The germline V gene has CDR1 SGHKS and CDR2 YYEKEE (reference sequence). Trimming at V came to 4 bases and at J to 0 bases, leaving 10 bases not matched to a gene.

The chain links TRBV28 to TRBJ1-3; D not resolved. Germline assignment: CDR1 MDHEN and CDR2 SYDVKM. Trimming removed 3 bases at V and 1 base at J, with 7 bases between. The CDR3 totals 14 residues. The CDR3 nucleotides read TGTGCCAGCAGTTTGGGAGGATCTGGAAACACCATATATTTT. Translated, it gives CASSLGGSGNTIYF.

The chain joins TRBV5-6 to TRBJ1-6; D uncertain. The CDR3 contains 14 residues. V dropped 0 bases and J dropped 8 bases, with 9 bases sitting between them. Germline assignment: CDR1 SGHDT and CDR2 YYEEEE. The CDR3 loop reads CASSLATGDSPLHF. CDR3 DNA sequence: TGTGCCAGCAGCTTGGCTACTGGGGATTCACCCCTCCACTTT. Full variable domain (outside the CDR3, taken from reference TRBV5-6 and TRBJ1-6): DAGVTQSPTHLIKTRGQQVTLRCSPKSGHDTVSWYQQALGQGPQFIFQYYEEEERQRGNFPDRFSGHQFPNYSSELNVNALLLGDSALYLCASSLATGDSPLHFGNGTRLTVT.

The CDR3 protein is CAWAPGWRQPQHF. As DNA, the CDR3 is TGTGCCTGGGCCCCGGGATGGCGTCAGCCCCAGCATTTT. The genes are TRBV30 and TRBJ1-5; D gene ambiguous. Germline V lookup: CDR1 GTSNPN, CDR2 SVGIG (reference sequence). Between the trimmed V and J ends, which lost 5 bases and 6 bases, there was a span of 14 bases. The CDR3 has 13 amino acids. The full variable domain, completed using reference TRBV30 and TRBJ1-5, is SQTIHQWPATLVQPVGSPLSLECTVEGTSNPNLYWYRQAAGRGLQLLFYSVGIGQISSEVPQNLSASRPQDRQFILSSKKLLLSDSGFYLCAWAPGWRQPQHFGDGTRLSIL.

V is TRBV2 and J is TRBJ1-1, with D possibly being TRBD1 (5 bases). Germline assignment: CDR1 SNHLY and CDR2 FYNNEI. The CDR3 totals 13 residues. Trimming stripped 9 bases from V and 5 bases from J, with 16 bases between. The DNA of the CDR3 is TGTGCCAGTGAGGGTCAGGGCCGGACTGAAGCTTTCTTT. This encodes CASEGQGRTEAFF. The whole variable domain, filled in from reference TRBV2 and TRBJ1-1, reads EPEVTQTPSHQVTQMGQEVILRCVPISNHLYFYWYRQILGQKVEFLVSFYNNEISEKSEIFDDQFSVERPDGSNFTLKIRSTKLEDSAMYFCASEGQGRTEAFFGQGTRLTVV.

This sequence joins TRBV1 and TRBJ2-5; the table's D call TRBD1 went unverified against the DNA. TRBV1 is shown as a pseudogene. This CDR3 contains 11 residues. In DNA form, the CDR3 reads TGCACCAGCAACAAGAAAGAGACCCAGTACTTC. This sequence encodes CTSNKKETQYF.

V usage is TRBV10-1 and J usage is TRBJ1-1; D ambiguous. This CDR3 is 13 amino acids long. Germline CDR1 reads WNHNN; CDR2 reads SYGVQD (reference sequence). Trimming cost V 7 bases and J 0 bases, with 9 bases left between them. The CDR3 is CASTGALNTEAFF. CDR3 DNA: TGCGCCAGCACAGGCGCCTTGAACACTGAAGCTTTCTTT.

In DNA, the CDR3 is TGTGCCAGCAGCCCAATCCCAAATCAGCCCCAGCATTTT. Translated: CASSPIPNQPQHF. The chain combines TRBV7-6 with TRBJ1-5; no firm D call. V lost 5 bases to trimming and J lost 4 bases, with 9 bases between them. Germline CDR1 is SGHVS and CDR2 is FNYEAQ. The CDR3 length is 13 residues.